This entry describes one TCR beta chain. Its specificity is not known. This sample stems from a study of STAT5B mutations in CD4+ large granular lymphocyte leukemia. Study findings and constraints: TRBV06-family usage was enriched in top patient clones (8/27) versus controls (2/35).

The CDR3 consists of 16 residues. V dropped 5 bases and J dropped 5 bases, with 19 bases sitting between them. Per germline, CDR1 SEHNR and CDR2 FQNEAQ (reference sequence). Sequencing was performed with immunoSEQ multiplex PCR; in TCRdb, only in-frame clones are kept and a portion is missing. The sample lists more than 30,000 clones, about 88% occurring once. V and J are TRBV7-9 and TRBJ2-1; D is perhaps TRBD1 (5 bases). Sequenced input: CD4+ T cells from blood buffy coats. This receptor was obtained from a human donor in good health. The CDR3 sequence is CASSPAGFLTHNEQFF. DNA for the CDR3: TGTGCCAGCAGCCCAGCAGGGTTCCTAACTCACAATGAGCAGTTCTTC.